This T cell receptor beta chain was recovered during a study of blood T cells in healthy people across ages. The second PCR ran roughly 6 to 11 cycles with a sample-barcoded 5' primer and J-beta primers. Through a template-switch adaptor with 12 random nucleotides, each cDNA molecule received a tag. TCRdb re-derived calls from the 5' RACE reads in MiXCR, one entry per CDR3 protein. Seen here are 700,000 to 900,000 distinct CDR3 sequences, roughly 25% observed once, and the top ten hold 2.5% to 3.5%. For every donor, a draw yielded around 9.4 milliliters of peripheral blood. This clonotype was detected a few times. The same data also contributed to another study, on T cells of mothers and their children. That report adds: In each mother, TCR beta CDR3 reads exceeded 10 million; in each child, they numbered some 3 million. Related pairs of mothers and children showed slightly higher, non-significant overlap versus unrelated pairs.

Sequencing was performed on blood. The receptor comes from a boy aged 5 to 17 in good health.

DNA of the CDR3: TGTGCCTGGAGTCTTCTCCCCAAGAGTTTCTTT. Translating it yields CAWSLLPKSFF. J is TRBJ1-1 and V is TRBV30; no clear D gene. CDR3 length equals 11 residues. Trimming cost V 2 bases and J 13 bases, with 14 bases left between them. Germline CDR1 and CDR2: GTSNPN and SVGIG (reference sequence).